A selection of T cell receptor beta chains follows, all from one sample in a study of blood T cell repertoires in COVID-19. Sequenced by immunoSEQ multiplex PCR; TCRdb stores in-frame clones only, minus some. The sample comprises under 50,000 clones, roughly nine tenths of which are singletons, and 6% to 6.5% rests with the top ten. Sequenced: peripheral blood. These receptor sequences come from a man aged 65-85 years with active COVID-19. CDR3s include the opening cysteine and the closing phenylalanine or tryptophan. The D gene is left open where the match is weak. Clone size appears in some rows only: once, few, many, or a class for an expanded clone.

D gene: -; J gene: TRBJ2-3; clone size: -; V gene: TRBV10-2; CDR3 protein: CASSESMGGRTDTQYF; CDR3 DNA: TGCGCCAGCAGTGAGTCTATGGGGGGTCGCACAGATACGCAGTATTTT
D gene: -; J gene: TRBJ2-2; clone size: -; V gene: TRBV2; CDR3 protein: CASSESRTVTGELFF; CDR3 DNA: TGTGCCAGCAGTGAATCTCGGACAGTGACCGGGGAGCTGTTTTTT
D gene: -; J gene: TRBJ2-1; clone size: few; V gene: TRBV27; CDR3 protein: CASSPRVGNEQFF; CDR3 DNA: TGTGCCAGCAGTCCGCGGGTGGGGAATGAGCAGTTCTTC
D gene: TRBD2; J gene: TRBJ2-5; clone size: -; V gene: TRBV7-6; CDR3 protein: CASSLAGGGIQETQYF; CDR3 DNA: TGTGCCAGCAGCTTAGCCGGGGGGGGTATTCAAGAGACCCAGTACTTC
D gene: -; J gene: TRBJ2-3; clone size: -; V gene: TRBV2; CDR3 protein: CASSATGNVADTQYF; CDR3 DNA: TGTGCCAGCAGTGCGACAGGAAATGTTGCAGATACGCAGTATTTT
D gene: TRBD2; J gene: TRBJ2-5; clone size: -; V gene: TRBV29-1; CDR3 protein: CSVRLAGVRETQYF; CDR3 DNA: TGCAGCGTTCGCCTAGCGGGGGTTAGAGAGACCCAGTACTTC
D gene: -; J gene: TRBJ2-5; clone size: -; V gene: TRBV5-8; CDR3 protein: CASRPGAAYQETQYF; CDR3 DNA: TGTGCCAGCAGGCCAGGGGCTGCCTACCAAGAGACCCAGTACTTC
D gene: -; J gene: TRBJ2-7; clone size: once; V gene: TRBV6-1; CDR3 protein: CASSEVGYEQYF; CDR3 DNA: TGTGCCAGCAGTGAAGTCGGCTACGAGCAGTACTTC
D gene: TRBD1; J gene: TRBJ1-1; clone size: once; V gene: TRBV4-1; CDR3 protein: CASSQVGRGTKNTEAFF; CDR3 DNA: TGCGCCAGCAGCCAAGTCGGCAGGGGGACAAAGAACACTGAAGCTTTCTTT
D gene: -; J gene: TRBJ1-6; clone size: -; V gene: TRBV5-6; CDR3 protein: CASSPIGGPNSPLHF; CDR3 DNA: TGTGCCAGCAGCCCGATCGGGGGGCCGAATTCACCCCTCCACTTT
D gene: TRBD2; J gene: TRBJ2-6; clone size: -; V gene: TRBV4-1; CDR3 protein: CASSQEGSGISGANVLTF; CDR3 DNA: TGCGCCAGCAGCCAAGAGGGGAGCGGGATCTCTGGGGCCAACGTCCTGACTTTC
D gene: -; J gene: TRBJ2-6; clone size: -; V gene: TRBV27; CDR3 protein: CASSYNSGANVLTF; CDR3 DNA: TGTGCCAGCAGTTATAACTCTGGGGCCAACGTCCTGACTTTC
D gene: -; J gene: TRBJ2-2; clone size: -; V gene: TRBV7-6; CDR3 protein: CASSLATGNTGELFF; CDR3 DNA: TGTGCCAGCAGCTTAGCGACAGGGAACACCGGGGAGCTGTTTTTT
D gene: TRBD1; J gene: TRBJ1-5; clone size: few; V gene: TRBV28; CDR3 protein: CASLGQHNQPQHF; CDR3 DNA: TGTGCCAGTTTGGGACAGCACAATCAGCCCCAGCATTTT
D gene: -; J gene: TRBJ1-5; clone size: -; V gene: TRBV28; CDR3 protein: CASGFPRARQPQHF; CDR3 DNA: TGTGCCAGCGGATTCCCCAGGGCCAGGCAGCCCCAGCATTTT
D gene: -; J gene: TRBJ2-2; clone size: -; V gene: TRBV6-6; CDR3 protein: CASKSSGNTGELFF; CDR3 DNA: TGTGCCAGCAAGAGTAGCGGGAACACCGGGGAGCTGTTTTTT
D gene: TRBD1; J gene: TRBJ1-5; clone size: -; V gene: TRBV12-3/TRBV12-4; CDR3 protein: CASSQDRDQPQHF; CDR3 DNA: TGTGCCAGCAGCCAGGACAGGGATCAGCCCCAGCATTTT
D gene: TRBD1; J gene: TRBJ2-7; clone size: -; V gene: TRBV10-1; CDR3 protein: CASNPGTGVLEQYF; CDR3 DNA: TGCGCCAGCAATCCGGGGACAGGGGTATTGGAGCAGTACTTC
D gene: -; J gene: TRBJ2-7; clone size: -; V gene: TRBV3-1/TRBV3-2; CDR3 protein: CASSSFLRVYEQYF; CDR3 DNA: TGTGCCAGCAGCTCATTTCTCAGGGTCTACGAGCAGTACTTC
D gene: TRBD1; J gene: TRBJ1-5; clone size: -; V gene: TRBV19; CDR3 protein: CASSRRDRSDQPQHF; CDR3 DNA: TGTGCCAGTAGTAGGAGGGACAGATCAGATCAGCCCCAGCATTTT
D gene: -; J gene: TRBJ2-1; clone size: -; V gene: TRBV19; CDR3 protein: CASSNLLGGINNEQFF; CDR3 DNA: TGTGCCAGTAGTAATCTGTTGGGGGGTATCAACAATGAGCAGTTCTTC
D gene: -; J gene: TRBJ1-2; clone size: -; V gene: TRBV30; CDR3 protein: CAWSRQDIYGYTF; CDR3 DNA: TGTGCCTGGAGCCGACAAGACATTTATGGCTACACCTTC
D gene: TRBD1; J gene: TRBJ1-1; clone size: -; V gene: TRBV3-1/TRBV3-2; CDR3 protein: CASSPTVKDREGTEAFF; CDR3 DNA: TGTGCCAGCAGCCCAACCGTTAAGGACAGGGAGGGCACTGAAGCTTTCTTT
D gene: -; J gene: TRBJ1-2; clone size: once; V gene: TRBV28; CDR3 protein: CASATEGEGIYGYTF; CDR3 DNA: TGTGCCAGCGCTACCGAGGGGGAGGGGATCTATGGCTACACCTTC
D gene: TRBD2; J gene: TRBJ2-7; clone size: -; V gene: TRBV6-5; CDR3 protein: CASKGLYSTYEQYF; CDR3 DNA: TGTGCCAGCAAGGGACTATACTCGACCTACGAGCAGTACTTC
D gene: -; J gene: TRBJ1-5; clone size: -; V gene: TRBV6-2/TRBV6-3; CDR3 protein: CASSYASSGRDLEPQHF; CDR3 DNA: TGTGCCAGCAGTTACGCGTCAAGTGGCAGGGATCTGGAGCCCCAGCATTTT
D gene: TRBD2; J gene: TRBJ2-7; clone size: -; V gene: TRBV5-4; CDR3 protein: CASSAGLAGGSYEQYF; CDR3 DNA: TGTGCCAGCAGCGCCGGGCTAGCGGGGGGCTCCTACGAGCAGTACTTC
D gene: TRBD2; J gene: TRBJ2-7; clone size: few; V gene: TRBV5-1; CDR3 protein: CASSVGTSGYEQYF; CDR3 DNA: TGCGCCAGCAGCGTCGGGACTAGCGGCTACGAGCAGTACTTC
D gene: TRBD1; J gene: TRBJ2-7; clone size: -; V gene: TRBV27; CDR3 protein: CASSLGQGGEQYF; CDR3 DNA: TGTGCCAGCAGTTTGGGACAGGGAGGCGAGCAGTACTTC
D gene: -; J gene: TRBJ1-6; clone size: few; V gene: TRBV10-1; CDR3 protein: CASSESYGSPLHF; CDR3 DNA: TGCGCCAGCAGTGAGTCGTACGGTTCACCCCTCCACTTT
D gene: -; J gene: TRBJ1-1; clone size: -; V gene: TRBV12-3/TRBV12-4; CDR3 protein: CASSLWENGEAFF; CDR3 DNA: TGTGCCAGCAGTTTATGGGAGAACGGTGAAGCTTTCTTT
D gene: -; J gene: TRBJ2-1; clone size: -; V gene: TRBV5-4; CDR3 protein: CASSSPDTMLNEQFF; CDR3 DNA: TGTGCCAGCAGCTCCCCGGACACTATGTTGAATGAGCAGTTCTTC
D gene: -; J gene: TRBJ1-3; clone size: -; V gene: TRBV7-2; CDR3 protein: CASSLEVAAGGNTIYF; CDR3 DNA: TGTGCCAGCAGCTTAGAGGTGGCAGCGGGTGGAAACACCATATATTTT
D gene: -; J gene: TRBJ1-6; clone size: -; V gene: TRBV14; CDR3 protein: CASSLRGRGSPLHF; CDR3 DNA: TGTGCCAGCAGCCTAAGGGGTCGCGGTTCACCCCTCCACTTT
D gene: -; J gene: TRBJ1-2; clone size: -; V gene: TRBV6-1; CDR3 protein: CASSERIGGYGYTF; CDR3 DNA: TGTGCCAGCAGTGAAAGAATAGGGGGTTATGGCTACACCTTC
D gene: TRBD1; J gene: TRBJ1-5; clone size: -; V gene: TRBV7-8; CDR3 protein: CASSFGQGRQPQHF; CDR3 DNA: TGTGCCAGCAGCTTTGGACAGGGTCGACAGCCCCAGCATTTT
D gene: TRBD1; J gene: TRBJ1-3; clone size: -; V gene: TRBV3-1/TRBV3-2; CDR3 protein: CASSHTGGISGNTIYF; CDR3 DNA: TGTGCCAGCAGCCATACAGGGGGGATCTCTGGAAACACCATATATTTT
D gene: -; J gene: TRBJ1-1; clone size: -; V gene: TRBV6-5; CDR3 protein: CASSYSTSQSEAFF; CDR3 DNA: TGTGCCAGCAGTTACTCGACTTCCCAGTCTGAAGCTTTCTTT
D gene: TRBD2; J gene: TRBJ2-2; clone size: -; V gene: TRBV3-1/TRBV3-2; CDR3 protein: CASSHIAGGPPGELFF; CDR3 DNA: TGTGCCAGCAGCCATATAGCGGGGGGGCCCCCCGGGGAGCTGTTTTTT
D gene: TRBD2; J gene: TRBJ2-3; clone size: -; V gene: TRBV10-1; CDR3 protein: CASSELGGKEADTQYF; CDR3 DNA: TGCGCCAGCAGTGAGCTCGGGGGGAAAGAAGCAGATACGCAGTATTTT
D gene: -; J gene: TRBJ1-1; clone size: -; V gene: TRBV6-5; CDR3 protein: CASSYRQRDTEAFF; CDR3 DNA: TGTGCCAGCAGTTACCGACAGAGAGACACTGAAGCTTTCTTT
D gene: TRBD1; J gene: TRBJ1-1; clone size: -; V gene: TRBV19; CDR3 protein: CASSDPGQSTEAFF; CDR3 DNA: TGTGCCAGTAGCGACCCGGGACAGAGCACTGAAGCTTTCTTT
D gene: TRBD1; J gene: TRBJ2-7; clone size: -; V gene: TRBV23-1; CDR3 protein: CASSQRQGACICYEQYF; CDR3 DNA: TGCGCCAGCAGTCAGCGACAGGGGGCCTGTATATGCTACGAGCAGTACTTC
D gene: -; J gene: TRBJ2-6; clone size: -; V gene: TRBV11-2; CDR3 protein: CASSLGSANSGANVLTF; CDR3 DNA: TGTGCCAGCAGCTTAGGATCCGCTAACTCTGGGGCCAACGTCCTGACTTTC
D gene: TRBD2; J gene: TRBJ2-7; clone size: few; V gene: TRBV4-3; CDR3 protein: CASSQDSFLAGSYEQYF; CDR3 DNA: TGCGCCAGCAGCCAAGATTCTTTCCTAGCGGGTAGCTACGAGCAGTACTTC
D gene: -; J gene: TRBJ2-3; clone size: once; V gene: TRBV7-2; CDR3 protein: CASSLSRDTISFSTDTQYF; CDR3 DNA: TGTGCCAGCAGTCTATCTCGGGACACCATCTCCTTCAGCACAGATACGCAGTATTTT
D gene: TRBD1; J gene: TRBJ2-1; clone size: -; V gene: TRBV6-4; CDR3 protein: CASSKEDRGNEQFF; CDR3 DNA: TGTGCCAGCAGTAAAGAGGACAGGGGGAATGAGCAGTTCTTC
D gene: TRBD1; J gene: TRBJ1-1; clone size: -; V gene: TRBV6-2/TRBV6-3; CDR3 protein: CASSYLTGTGYDTEAFF; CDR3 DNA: TGTGCCAGCAGTTACCTGACCGGGACAGGGTACGACACTGAAGCTTTCTTT
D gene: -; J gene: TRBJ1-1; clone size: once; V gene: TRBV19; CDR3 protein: CASQPRMEDTEAFF; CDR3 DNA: TGTGCCAGCCAGCCGAGAATGGAGGACACTGAAGCTTTCTTT
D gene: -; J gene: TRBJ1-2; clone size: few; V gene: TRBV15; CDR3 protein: CATSRIDSHGYTF; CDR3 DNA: TGTGCCACCAGCAGAATAGACAGCCATGGCTACACCTTC
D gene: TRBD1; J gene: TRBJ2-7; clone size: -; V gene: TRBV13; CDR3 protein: CASSLRDRGSYEQYF; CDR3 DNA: TGTGCCAGCAGCTTGCGCGACAGGGGTTCCTACGAGCAGTACTTC